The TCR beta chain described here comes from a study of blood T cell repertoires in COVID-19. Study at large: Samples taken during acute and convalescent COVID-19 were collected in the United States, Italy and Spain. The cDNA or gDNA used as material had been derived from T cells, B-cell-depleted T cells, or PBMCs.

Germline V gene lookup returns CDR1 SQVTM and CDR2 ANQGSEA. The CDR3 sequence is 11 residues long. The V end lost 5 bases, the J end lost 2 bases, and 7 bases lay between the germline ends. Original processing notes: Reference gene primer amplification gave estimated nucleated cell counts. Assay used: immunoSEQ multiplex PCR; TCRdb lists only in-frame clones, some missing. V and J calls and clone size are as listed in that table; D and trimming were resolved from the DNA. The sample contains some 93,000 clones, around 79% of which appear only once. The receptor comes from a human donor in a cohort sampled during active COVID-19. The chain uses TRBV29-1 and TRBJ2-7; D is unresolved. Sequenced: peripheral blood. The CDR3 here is CSVSTAYEQYF. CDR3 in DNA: TGCAGCGTTAGCACAGCCTACGAGCAGTACTTC.